This TCR beta chain was sequenced in a study of identical twins. The study, taken as a whole, reports: For cord blood, abundant beta clonotypes had fewer insertions, unlike memory repertoires, which showed none. There is a chance that invariant MAIT and iNKT cells partially muddied zero-insertion analyses.

This clonotype was seen repeatedly, ten times or more. No antigen is known for it. The germline CDR1 and CDR2 sequences are MDHEN and SYDVKM. The V and J ends lost 3 bases and 2 bases, in that order; junction bases with no gene match: 10. There are 16 residues in the CDR3. Addition of a universal primer site occurred through template switching, and cDNA carried unique molecular identifiers. Each CDR3 protein is one row after TCRdb ran MiXCR on the 5' RACE reads. Of 1.5 million to 2 million distinct CDR3 sequences listed, 32% are singletons. This clonotype was sampled from a newborn girl in good health. Source material: cord blood. The V call is TRBV28, the J call TRBJ2-7; 7 bases line up with TRBD2. For the CDR3, the DNA is TGTGCCAGCAGTTTCCCCCCCCTAGCGGCTACCTACGAGCAGTACTTC. This sequence encodes CASSFPPLAATYEQYF.